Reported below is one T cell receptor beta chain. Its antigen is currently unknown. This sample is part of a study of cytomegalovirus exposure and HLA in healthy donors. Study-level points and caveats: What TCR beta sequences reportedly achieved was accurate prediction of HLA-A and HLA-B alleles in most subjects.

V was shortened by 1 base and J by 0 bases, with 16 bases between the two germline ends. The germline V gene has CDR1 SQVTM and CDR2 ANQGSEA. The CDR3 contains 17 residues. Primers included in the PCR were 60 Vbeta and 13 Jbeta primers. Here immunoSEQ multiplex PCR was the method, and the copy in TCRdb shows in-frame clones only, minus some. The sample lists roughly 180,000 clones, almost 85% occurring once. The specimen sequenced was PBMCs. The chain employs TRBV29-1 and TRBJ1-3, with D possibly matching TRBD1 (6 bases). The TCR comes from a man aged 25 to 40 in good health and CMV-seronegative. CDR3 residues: CSVEGTATPYSGNTIYF. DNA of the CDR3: TGCAGCGTTGAAGGGACAGCTACTCCCTACTCTGGAAACACCATATATTTT.